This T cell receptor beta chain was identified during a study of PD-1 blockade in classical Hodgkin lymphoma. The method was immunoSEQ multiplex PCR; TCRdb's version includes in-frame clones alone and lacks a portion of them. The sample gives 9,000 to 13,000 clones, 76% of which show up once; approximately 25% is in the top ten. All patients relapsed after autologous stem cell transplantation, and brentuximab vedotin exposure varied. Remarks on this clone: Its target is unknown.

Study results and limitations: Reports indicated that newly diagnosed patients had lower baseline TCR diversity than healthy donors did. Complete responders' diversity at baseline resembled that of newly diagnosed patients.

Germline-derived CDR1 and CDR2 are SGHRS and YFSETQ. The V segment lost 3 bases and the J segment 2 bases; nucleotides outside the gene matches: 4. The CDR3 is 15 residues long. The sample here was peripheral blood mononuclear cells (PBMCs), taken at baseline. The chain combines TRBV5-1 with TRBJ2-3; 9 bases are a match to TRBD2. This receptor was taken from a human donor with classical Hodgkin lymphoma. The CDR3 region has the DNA TGCGCCAGCAGCTCCCTAGCGGGGAACACAGATACGCAGTATTTT. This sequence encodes CASSSLAGNTDTQYF.